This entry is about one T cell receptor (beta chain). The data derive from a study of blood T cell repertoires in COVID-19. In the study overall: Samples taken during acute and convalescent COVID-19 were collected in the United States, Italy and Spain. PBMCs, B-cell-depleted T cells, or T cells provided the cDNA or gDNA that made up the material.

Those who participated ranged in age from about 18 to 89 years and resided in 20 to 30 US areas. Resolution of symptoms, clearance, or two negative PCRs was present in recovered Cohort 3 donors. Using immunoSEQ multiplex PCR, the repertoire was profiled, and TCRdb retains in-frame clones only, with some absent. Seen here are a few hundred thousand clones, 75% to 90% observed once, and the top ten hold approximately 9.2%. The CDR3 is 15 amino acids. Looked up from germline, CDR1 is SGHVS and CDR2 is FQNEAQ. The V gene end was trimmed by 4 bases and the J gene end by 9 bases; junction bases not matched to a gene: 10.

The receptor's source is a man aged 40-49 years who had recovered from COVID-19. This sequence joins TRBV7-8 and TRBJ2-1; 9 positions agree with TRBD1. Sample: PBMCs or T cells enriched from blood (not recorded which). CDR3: CASSSGQGPVFEQFF. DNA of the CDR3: TGTGCCAGCAGCTCGGGACAGGGCCCGGTCTTTGAGCAGTTCTTC.